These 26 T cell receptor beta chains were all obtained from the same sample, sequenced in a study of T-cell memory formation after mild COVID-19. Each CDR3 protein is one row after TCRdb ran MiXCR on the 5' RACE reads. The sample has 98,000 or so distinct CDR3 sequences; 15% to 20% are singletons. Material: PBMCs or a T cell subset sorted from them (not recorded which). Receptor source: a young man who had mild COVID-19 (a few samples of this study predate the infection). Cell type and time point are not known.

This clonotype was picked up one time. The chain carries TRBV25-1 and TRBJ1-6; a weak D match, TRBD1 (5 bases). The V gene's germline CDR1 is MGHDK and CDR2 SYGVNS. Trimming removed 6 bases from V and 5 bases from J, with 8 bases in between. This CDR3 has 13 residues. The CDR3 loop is CASSGTDNSPLHF. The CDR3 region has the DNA TGTGCCAGCAGCGGGACGGATAATTCACCCCTCCACTTT.

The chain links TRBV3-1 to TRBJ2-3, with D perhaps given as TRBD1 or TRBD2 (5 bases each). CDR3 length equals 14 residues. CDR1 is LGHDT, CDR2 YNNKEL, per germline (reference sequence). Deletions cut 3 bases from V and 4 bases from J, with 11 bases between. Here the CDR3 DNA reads TGTGCCAGCAGCCAGATGCAGGGACCAGATACGCAGTATTTT. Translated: CASSQMQGPDTQYF.

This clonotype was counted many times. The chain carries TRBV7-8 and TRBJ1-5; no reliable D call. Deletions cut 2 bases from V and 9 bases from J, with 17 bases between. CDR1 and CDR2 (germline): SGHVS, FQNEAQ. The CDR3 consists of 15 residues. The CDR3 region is CASSLSQGLGRPQHF. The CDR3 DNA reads TGTGCCAGCAGCTTATCCCAAGGGTTGGGTCGGCCCCAGCATTTT.

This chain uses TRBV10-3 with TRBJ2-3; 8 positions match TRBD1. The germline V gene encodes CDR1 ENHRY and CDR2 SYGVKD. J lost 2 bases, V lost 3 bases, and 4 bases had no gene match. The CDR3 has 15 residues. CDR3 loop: CAISDDRGHTDTQYF. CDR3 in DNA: TGTGCCATCAGTGACGACAGGGGACACACAGATACGCAGTATTTT.

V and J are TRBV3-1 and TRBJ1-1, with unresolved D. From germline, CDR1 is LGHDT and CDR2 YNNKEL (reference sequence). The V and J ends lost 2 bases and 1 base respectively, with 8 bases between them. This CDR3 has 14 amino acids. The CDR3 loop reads CASSQFLGNTEAFF. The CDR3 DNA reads TGTGCCAGCAGCCAATTTCTCGGGAACACTGAAGCTTTCTTT.

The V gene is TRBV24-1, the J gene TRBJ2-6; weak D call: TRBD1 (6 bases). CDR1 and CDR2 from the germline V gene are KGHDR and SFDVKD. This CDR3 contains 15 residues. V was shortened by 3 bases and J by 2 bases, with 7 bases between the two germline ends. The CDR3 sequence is CATSDAGAGANVLTF. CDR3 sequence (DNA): TGTGCCACCAGTGATGCAGGGGCTGGGGCCAACGTCCTGACTTTC.

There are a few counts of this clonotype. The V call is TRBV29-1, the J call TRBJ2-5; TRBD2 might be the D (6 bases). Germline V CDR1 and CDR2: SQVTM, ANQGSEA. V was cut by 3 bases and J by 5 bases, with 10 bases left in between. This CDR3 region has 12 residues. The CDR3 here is CSVDRLAETQYF. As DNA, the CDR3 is TGCAGCGTTGATCGCCTAGCGGAGACCCAGTACTTC.

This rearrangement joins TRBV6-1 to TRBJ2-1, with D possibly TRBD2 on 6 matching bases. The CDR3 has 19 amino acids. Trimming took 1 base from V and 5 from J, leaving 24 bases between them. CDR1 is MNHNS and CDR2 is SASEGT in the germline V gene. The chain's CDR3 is CASSEEPVGTEGWDNEQFF. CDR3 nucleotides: TGTGCCAGCAGTGAAGAACCGGTTGGGACGGAGGGTTGGGACAATGAGCAGTTCTTC.

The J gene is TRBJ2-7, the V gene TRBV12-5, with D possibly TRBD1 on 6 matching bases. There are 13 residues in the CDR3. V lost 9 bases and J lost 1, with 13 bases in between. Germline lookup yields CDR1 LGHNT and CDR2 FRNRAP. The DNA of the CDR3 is TGTGCTAGCCTTCAGGGGAATTCCTACGAGCAGTACTTC. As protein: CASLQGNSYEQYF.

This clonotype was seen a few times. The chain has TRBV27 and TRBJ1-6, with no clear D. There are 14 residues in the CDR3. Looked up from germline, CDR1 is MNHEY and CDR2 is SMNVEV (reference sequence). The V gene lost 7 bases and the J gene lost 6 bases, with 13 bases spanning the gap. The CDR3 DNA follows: TGTGCCAGCATGGTGGGCTCTGTTAATTCACCCCTCCACTTT. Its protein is CASMVGSVNSPLHF.

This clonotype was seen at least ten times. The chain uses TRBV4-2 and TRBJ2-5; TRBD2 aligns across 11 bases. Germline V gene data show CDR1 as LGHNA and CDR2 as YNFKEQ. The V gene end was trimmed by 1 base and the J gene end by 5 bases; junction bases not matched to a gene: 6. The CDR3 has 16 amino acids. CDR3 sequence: CASSQGLAGGWETQYF. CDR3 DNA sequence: TGTGCCAGCAGCCAAGGGCTAGCGGGGGGCTGGGAGACCCAGTACTTC.

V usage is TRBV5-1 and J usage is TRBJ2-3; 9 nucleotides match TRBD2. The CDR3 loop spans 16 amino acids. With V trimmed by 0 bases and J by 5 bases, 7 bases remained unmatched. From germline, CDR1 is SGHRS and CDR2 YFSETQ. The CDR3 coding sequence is TGCGCCAGCAGCTTGGGTAGCGGGGGCCGGGGAGATACGCAGTATTTT. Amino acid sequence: CASSLGSGGRGDTQYF. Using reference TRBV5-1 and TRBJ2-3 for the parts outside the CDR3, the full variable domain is KAGVTQTPRYLIKTRGQQVTLSCSPISGHRSVSWYQQTPGQGLQFLFEYFSETQRNKGNFPGRFSGRQFSNSRSEMNVSTLELGDSALYLCASSLGSGGRGDTQYFGPGTRLTVL.

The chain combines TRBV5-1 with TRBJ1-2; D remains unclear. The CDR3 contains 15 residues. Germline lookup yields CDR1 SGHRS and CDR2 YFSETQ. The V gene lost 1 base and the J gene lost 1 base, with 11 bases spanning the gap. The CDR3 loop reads CASSLLPEGNYGYTF. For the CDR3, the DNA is TGCGCCAGCAGCTTGCTCCCCGAGGGTAACTATGGCTACACCTTC.

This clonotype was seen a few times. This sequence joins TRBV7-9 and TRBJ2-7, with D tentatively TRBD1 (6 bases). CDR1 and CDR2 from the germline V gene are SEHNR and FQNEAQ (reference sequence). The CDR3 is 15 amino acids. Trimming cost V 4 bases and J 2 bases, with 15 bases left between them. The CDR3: CASSYAYDRPYEQYF. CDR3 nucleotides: TGTGCCAGCAGCTACGCATACGACAGGCCCTACGAGCAGTACTTC.

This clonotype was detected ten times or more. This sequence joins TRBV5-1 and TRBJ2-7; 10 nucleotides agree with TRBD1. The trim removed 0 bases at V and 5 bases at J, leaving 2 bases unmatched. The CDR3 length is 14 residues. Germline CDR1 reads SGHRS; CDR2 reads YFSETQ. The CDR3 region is CASSLGQGADEQYV. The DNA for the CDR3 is TGCGCCAGCAGCTTGGGACAGGGGGCAGACGAGCAGTACGTC.

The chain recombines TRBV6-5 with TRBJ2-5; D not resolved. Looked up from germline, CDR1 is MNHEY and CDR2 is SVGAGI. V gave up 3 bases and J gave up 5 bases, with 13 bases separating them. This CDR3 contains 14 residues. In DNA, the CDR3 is TGTGCCAGCAGTTATCGGTCCAGTCTGGAGACCCAGTACTTC. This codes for CASSYRSSLETQYF.

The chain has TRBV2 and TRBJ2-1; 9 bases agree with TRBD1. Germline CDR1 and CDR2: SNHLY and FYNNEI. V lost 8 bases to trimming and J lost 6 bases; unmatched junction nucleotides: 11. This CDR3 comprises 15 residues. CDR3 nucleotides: TGTGCCAGCTCCCCGAACAGGGGGCCTATCAATGAGCAGTTCTTC. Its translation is CASSPNRGPINEQFF.

The CDR3 here is CASSPDELYGYTF. The CDR3 bases are TGCGCCAGCAGCCCGGACGAGCTCTATGGCTACACCTTC. This chain uses TRBV5-1 with TRBJ1-2; D gene uncertain. V was shortened by 4 bases and J by 4 bases, with 11 bases between the two germline ends. The CDR3 contains 13 residues. Germline CDR1 is SGHRS and CDR2 is YFSETQ.

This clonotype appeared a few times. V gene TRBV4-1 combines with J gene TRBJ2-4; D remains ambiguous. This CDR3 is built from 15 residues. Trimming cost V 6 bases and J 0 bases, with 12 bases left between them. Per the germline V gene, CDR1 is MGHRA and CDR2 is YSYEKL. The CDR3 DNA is TGCGCCAGCAGTCTAGAGGCACTAGCCAAAAACATTCAGTACTTC. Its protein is CASSLEALAKNIQYF.

CDR3 residues: CSIKHGLRNTDTQYF. The CDR3 DNA sequence: TGCAGCATAAAACACGGGCTCCGGAACACAGATACGCAGTATTTT. The rearrangement links TRBV29-1 to TRBJ2-3; no reliable D call. This CDR3 is built from 15 residues. Trimming left V 8 bases short and J 2 bases short, with 20 bases between. Per germline, CDR1 SQVTM and CDR2 ANQGSEA.

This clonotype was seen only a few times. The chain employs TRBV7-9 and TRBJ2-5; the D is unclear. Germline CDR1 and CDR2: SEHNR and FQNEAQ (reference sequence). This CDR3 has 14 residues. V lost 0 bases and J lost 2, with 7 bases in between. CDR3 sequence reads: CASSLAWLQETQYF. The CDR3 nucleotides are TGTGCCAGCAGCTTAGCTTGGCTTCAAGAGACCCAGTACTTC.

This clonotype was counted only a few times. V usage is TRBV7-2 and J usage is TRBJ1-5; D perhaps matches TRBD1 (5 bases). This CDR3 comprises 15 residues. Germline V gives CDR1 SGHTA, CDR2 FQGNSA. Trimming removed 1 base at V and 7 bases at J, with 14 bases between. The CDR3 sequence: CASSLGSGLGQPQHF. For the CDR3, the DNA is TGTGCCAGCAGCTTAGGGTCAGGGTTAGGGCAGCCCCAGCATTTT.

CDR3 sequence reads: CASSQDQERNQPQHF. CDR3 DNA: TGCGCCAGCAGCCAAGATCAGGAGCGCAATCAGCCCCAGCATTTT. The gene calls are TRBV4-1 and TRBJ1-5; no firm D call. This CDR3 spans 15 amino acids. The V and J ends lost 0 bases and 2 bases respectively, with 8 bases between them. CDR1 is MGHRA, CDR2 YSYEKL, per germline.

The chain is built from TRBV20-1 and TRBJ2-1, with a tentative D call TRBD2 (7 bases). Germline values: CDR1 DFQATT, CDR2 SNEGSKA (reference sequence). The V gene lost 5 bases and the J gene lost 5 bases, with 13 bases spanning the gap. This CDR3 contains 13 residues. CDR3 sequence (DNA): TGCAGTGCTGTGGGGGGGCTCAACAATGAGCAGTTCTTC. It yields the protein CSAVGGLNNEQFF.

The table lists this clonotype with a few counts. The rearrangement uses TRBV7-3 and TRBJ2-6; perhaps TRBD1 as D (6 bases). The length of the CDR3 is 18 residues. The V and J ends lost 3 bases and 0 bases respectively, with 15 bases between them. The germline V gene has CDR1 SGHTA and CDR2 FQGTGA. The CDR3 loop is CASSFSGTLGSGANVLTF. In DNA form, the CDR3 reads TGTGCCAGCAGCTTCTCCGGGACACTGGGCTCTGGGGCCAACGTCCTGACTTTC.

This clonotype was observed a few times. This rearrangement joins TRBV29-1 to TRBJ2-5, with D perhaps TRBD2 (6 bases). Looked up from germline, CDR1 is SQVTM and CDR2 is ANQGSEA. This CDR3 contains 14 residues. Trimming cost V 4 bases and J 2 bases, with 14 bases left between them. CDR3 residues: CSVGLPGGQETQYF. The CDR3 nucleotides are TGCAGCGTTGGCCTACCCGGGGGACAAGAGACCCAGTACTTC.